One and the same sample provided the 6 T cell receptor beta chains below, sequenced in a study of blood T cell repertoires in COVID-19. Using immunoSEQ multiplex PCR, the repertoire was profiled, and TCRdb retains in-frame clones only, with some absent. The sample has about 74,000 clones, 70% to 75% seen once. Specimen: peripheral blood. The receptors derive from a man aged 65 to 79 with acute or convalescent COVID-19.

The V call is TRBV6-5, the J call TRBJ1-1, with 8 bases fitting TRBD1. After removal of 7 bases from V and 0 bases from J, the junction contained 4 bases not matched to a gene. The CDR3 runs to 14 residues. Germline assignment: CDR1 MNHEY and CDR2 SVGAGI. CDR3 in DNA: TGTGCCAGCACCCCGACAGGGGTGAACACTGAAGCTTTCTTT. Translated: CASTPTGVNTEAFF.

This clone was counted between two and nine times. The chain recombines TRBV18 with TRBJ2-1; TRBD2 matches at 8 bases. Trimming cost V 1 base and J 2 bases; bases outside gene matches: 10. Germline CDR1 reads KGHSH; CDR2 reads LQKENI. The CDR3 consists of 18 residues. The CDR3 protein is CASSPLASGFTTYNEQFF. The CDR3 nucleotides read TGTGCCAGCTCACCACTAGCTAGCGGGTTTACGACCTACAATGAGCAGTTCTTC.

V and J are TRBV18 and TRBJ2-3, with D perhaps TRBD2 (6 bases). This CDR3 has 15 residues. CDR1 is KGHSH, CDR2 LQKENI, per germline. V lost 0 bases and J 2 bases, leaving 9 bases between the germline ends. The CDR3 coding sequence is TGTGCCAGCTCACCACCGGCTAGCGCCACAGATACGCAGTATTTT. Its translation: CASSPPASATDTQYF.

In its sample, this clone was seen a few times. This rearrangement joins TRBV28 to TRBJ1-4, with D unclear. Germline V CDR1 and CDR2: MDHEN, SYDVKM. The CDR3 is 15 residues long. Trimming pared 5 bases from V and 0 bases from J, leaving 10 bases between. The CDR3: CASSLTVATNEKLFF. In DNA form, the CDR3 reads TGTGCCAGCAGTCTCACAGTGGCAACTAATGAAAAACTGTTTTTT.

V gene TRBV28 combines with J gene TRBJ2-1, with 7 bases matching TRBD2. The CDR3 is 16 amino acids. After removal of 7 bases from V and 7 bases from J, the junction contained 16 bases not matched to a gene. CDR1 is MDHEN and CDR2 is SYDVKM in the germline V gene. The chain's CDR3 is CASTLWGGFQGNEQFF. DNA for the CDR3: TGTGCCAGCACCCTTTGGGGGGGGTTTCAAGGGAATGAGCAGTTCTTC.

This clone appeared once. The chain uses TRBV7-8 and TRBJ2-1; D possibly corresponds to TRBD2 (5 bases). The V gene lost 1 base and the J gene lost 4 bases, with 14 bases spanning the gap. Germline V gene data show CDR1 as SGHVS and CDR2 as FQNEAQ. The CDR3 is 16 amino acids. The CDR3 region has the DNA TGTGCCAGCAGCTTAGAGGCTAGCCAAGGATACAATGAGCAGTTCTTC. Its protein is CASSLEASQGYNEQFF.